This TCR beta chain was captured in a study of blood T cell repertoires in COVID-19 (dated by TCRdb to the early 2020s). Turning to the overall study: Collaborator samples came from the United States, Italy and Spain and covered acute and convalescent phases of COVID-19. A de-identified subject ID, COVID-19 status, age in years and sex were almost always included in the sample metadata. The samples were drawn from two sources: the first 160 participants of the ongoing ImmuneRACE study, and 950 to 1,500 subjects contributed by 6 global collaborators. The dataset comprised deeply sampled blood TCRbeta repertoires from subjects exposed to, actively infected with, or recovered from COVID-19. HLA class I and class II types, where available, came from metadata supplied by the sample provider rather than from assay-based typing. The repertoires were released in a freely available public database intended as a resource for research on the immune response to SARS-CoV-2. The prospective study material was composed of cDNA or gDNA derived from T cells, B-cell-depleted T cells, or PBMCs. The investigation overall reported the following: The amount of clinical and demographic metadata varied by source and participant and was provided uncurated.

For this clone: The specificity of this receptor is unknown. The input lacks base qualities; no much larger clone sits a single base away.

The CDR3 runs 16 residues from the cysteine to the phenylalanine. The only DNA kept is the CDR3, 48 bases in frame from the first base. Relative to germline, V is missing 5 bases and J is missing 2 bases, with 7 bases of the junction outside any gene match. The germline V gene (reference sequence) yields SEHNR for CDR1 and FQNEAQ for CDR2. Whole blood was collected in K2EDTA tubes by collaborating institutions according to the institutions' own protocols. For TCRbeta analysis, collaborators shipped samples as frozen whole blood, isolated PBMCs, or DNA extracted from either of those sample types. TCRbeta CDR3 regions were amplified from genomic DNA using the immunoSEQ Assay, a bias-controlled multiplex PCR. The original methods were these. The number of nucleated cells in each sample was estimated by amplification of reference gene primers within the assay. To quantify the absolute abundance of each unique TCRbeta CDR3 rearrangement, sequence reads were collapsed and filtered. For each sample, productive Simpson clonality was calculated by taking the square root of Simpson's diversity index across productive rearrangements. The clones in this table, taken by TCRdb from immuneACCESS, are in-frame only. Not every clone is retained; where verified, under half of the shortfall comes from an unresolved V gene, and the cause of the rest is unknown. The V and J calls and clone size were taken over from that table, and D and trimming were inferred from the DNA. The sample contains around 160,000 clones, roughly 88% of them found a single time. The ten top clones hold 2% to 3% of the sample.

This chain is built from TRBV7-9 and TRBJ2-5, with 11 bases matching TRBD2. This receptor was obtained from a man aged 18 to 30 with acute or convalescent COVID-19. Sequenced material: peripheral blood. Here is the DNA: TGTGCCAGCAGCACCCAGACTAGCGGGACTCAAGAGACCCAGTACTTC. It translates to CASSTQTSGTQETQYF.